The sample holds one count of the clone carrying this T cell receptor beta chain. The CDR3 contains 14 residues. The germline V and J ends were trimmed by 4 bases and 3 bases, with 10 bases remaining between them. Germline V lookup: CDR1 ENHRY, CDR2 SYGVKD. Here immunoSEQ multiplex PCR was the method, and the copy in TCRdb shows in-frame clones only, minus some. Among about 110,000 clones listed, approximately 90% were seen once. This specimen belongs to a study of T cell responses to AZD1222 COVID-19 vaccine. The receptor comes from an adult in good health. The chain joins TRBV10-3 to TRBJ1-5, with D hard to call. Here the sequenced sample was peripheral blood, taken on day 0 of AZD1222 vaccination. CDR3 sequence: CAISAQSDNQPQHF. Here the CDR3 DNA reads TGTGCCATCAGTGCTCAGTCTGACAATCAGCCCCAGCATTTT.